This note documents a single T cell receptor beta chain sequence. The sample comes from a study of blood T cell repertoires in COVID-19. Study at large: Sample material is recorded as cDNA or gDNA derived from T cells, B-cell-depleted T cells, or PBMCs.

CDR1 and CDR2 from the germline V gene are SGDLS and YYNGEE. The CDR3 extends over 15 amino acids. V lost 3 bases to trimming and J lost 0 bases, with 10 bases between them. Method: immunoSEQ multiplex PCR; TCRdb's copy keeps in-frame clones and lacks some. This table holds over 95,000 clones, about 90% found once. The receptor was isolated from a woman between 50 and 59 years old with acute or convalescent COVID-19. The V call is TRBV9, the J call TRBJ2-1, with no clear D. Sample: peripheral blood. This chain's CDR3 is CASSAYPNSYNEQFF. The CDR3, as DNA: TGTGCCAGCAGCGCGTATCCTAACTCCTACAATGAGCAGTTCTTC. Full variable domain (remainder filled in from reference TRBV9 and TRBJ2-1): DSGVTQTPKHLITATGQRVTLRCSPRSGDLSVYWYQQSLDQGLQFLIQYYNGEERAKGNILERFSAQQFPDLHSELNLSSLELGDSALYFCASSAYPNSYNEQFFGPGTRLTVL.